This TCR beta chain was observed in a study of shared clonotypes between healthy human individuals. Original handling: In the immunoSEQ data, sequences were junction-only and lacked quality scores, so filtering differed. Sequencing was performed with immunoSEQ multiplex PCR; in TCRdb, only in-frame clones are kept and a portion is missing. V, J and clone size are taken as reported in that table, and D and trimming were inferred from the DNA itself. Of hundreds of thousands of clones in the sample, 73% were seen once. The V end was cut by 0 bases, the J end by 1 base, with 10 bases between. The CDR3 is made up of 16 amino acids. Germline loops: CDR1 SGHVS, CDR2 FQNEAQ. Naive CD45RA+ and memory CD45RA-negative subsets were split from CD4+ cells. Turning to this clone: What it binds is unknown.

Study-level results: Depth was large, yet rarefaction showed that sorted-subset sequencing was incomplete.

The chain carries TRBV7-8 and TRBJ1-5; D is unclear. The sequence was obtained from a woman aged 30 to 39 in good health. The source material was memory CD4+ T cells sorted from blood. Stated subset: CD45RA-negative fraction. CDR3 loop: CASSLARGLSNQPQHF. Here the CDR3 DNA reads TGTGCCAGCAGCTTAGCGCGAGGTTTGAGCAATCAGCCCCAGCATTTT.